The clone carrying this TCR beta chain showed up just once. These data are taken from a study of T cell responses to AZD1222 COVID-19 vaccine. Study at large: Pooled samples include second doses given at about 4 or 12 weeks.

Repertoires were generated with immunoSEQ multiplex PCR, while TCRdb's copy carries only in-frame clones and drops some. The sample has 90,000 to 110,000 clones; 88% are singletons. CDR3 length equals 13 residues. Trimming stripped 0 bases from V and 7 bases from J, with 6 bases between. Germline V gene data show CDR1 as LNHNV and CDR2 as YYDKDF (reference sequence). The rearrangement uses TRBV15 and TRBJ2-2; D perhaps matches TRBD1 (5 bases). The material sequenced was peripheral blood, taken on day 0 of AZD1222 vaccination. The sequence was obtained from an adult in good health. The CDR3, as DNA: TGTGCCACCAGCAGAGACCAGGGCGGGGAGCTGTTTTTT. It specifies CATSRDQGGELFF.